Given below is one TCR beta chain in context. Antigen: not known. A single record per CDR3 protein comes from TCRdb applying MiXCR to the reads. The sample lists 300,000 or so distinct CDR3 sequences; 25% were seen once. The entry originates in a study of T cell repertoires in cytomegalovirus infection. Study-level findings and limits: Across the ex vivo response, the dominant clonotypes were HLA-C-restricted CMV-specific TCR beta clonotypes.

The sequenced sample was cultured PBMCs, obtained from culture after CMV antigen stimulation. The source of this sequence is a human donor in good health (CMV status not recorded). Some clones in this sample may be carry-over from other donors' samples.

The CDR3 DNA reads as TGTGCCAGTCGACGGGACAGAAATGAAAAACTGTTTTTT. Its protein product is CASRRDRNEKLFF. The chain couples TRBV19 to TRBJ1-4; 7 bases are shared with TRBD1. This CDR3 region has 13 residues. The trim removed 8 bases at V and 5 bases at J, leaving 5 bases unmatched. Germline V gives CDR1 LNHDA, CDR2 SQIVND (reference sequence).